This paragraph reports one T cell receptor (beta chain). The antigen remains unidentified. The CDR3 does not end in the conserved phenylalanine or tryptophan, so this is likely a read error. The limits of the CDR3 on the DNA are not certain, so only TCRdb's listed CDR3 is given. The data belong to a study of cytomegalovirus exposure and HLA in healthy donors. The study's findings and limits: What was likely a sequencing artifact was a cluster of highly shared sequence variants. In most subjects, TCR beta sequences reportedly gave accurate predictions of HLA-A and HLA-B alleles. Looking again later, the authors saw that most CMV-associated TCR beta chains seemed HLA-restricted. In vitro work confirmed that three CMV-associated chains recognize CMV antigens.

PCR used 60 Vbeta primers and 13 Jbeta primers. Clones were read by immunoSEQ multiplex PCR, and TCRdb kept only the in-frame ones, dropping some. The data show roughly 170,000 clones, around three quarters seen once. The CDR3 has 9 residues if both end residues are counted. The germline V gene encodes CDR1 SQVTM and CDR2 ANQGSEA. The sequence was collected from a boy younger than 18 in good health and CMV-seronegative. The sequenced sample was PBMCs. The genes are TRBV29-1 and TRBJ2-3; the table names TRBD2, a call not compared with the DNA. The CDR3 protein is CSVEGTRIG.